The sequence of this T cell receptor beta chain was determined in a study of control samples from healthy donors and cancer patients. Sequenced by immunoSEQ multiplex PCR; TCRdb stores in-frame clones only, minus some. The repertoire includes around 53,000 clones, 70% to 90% of them detected once, and 2.8% sits in the top ten. Trimming shortened V by 7 bases and J by 1 base, and 11 bases separated the two germline ends. Per germline, CDR1 SQVTM and CDR2 ANQGSEA. The CDR3 extends over 12 amino acids. Input material: PBMCs. The clonotype comes from a woman between 50 and 59 years old with lung cancer. The chain recombines TRBV29-1 with TRBJ2-7, with D maybe TRBD1 (6 bases). The DNA of the CDR3 is TGCAGCGCCAACAGGGATTCCTACGAGCAGTACTTC. Translating gives CSANRDSYEQYF.